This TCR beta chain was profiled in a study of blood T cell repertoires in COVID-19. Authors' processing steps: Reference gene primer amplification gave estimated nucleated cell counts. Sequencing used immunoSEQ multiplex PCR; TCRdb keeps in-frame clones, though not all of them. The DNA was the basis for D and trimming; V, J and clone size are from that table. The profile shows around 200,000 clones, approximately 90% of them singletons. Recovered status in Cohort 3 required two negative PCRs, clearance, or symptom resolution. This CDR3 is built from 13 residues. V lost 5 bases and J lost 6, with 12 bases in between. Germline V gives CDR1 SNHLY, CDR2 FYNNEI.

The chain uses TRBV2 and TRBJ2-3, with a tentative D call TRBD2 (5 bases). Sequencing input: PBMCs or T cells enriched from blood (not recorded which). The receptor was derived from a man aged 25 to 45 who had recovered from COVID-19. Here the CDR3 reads CASSYLLGDTQYF. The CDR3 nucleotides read TGTGCCAGCAGTTACCTACTAGGGGATACGCAGTATTTT.